This TCR beta chain was documented in a study of identical twins. Study-wide results and limits: There were fewer insertions in abundant cord blood beta clonotypes, but memory repertoires showed no such pattern. The degree of excess twin sharing was weaker in beta out-of-frame sequences.

The CDR3 is 14 residues long. V was clipped by 3 bases and J by 8 bases, with 14 bases between them. Germline loops: CDR1 SGHTA, CDR2 FQGNSA. TCRdb analysed the 5' RACE reads with MiXCR anew, one entry per CDR3 protein. The sample lists approximately 210,000 distinct CDR3 sequences, less than 10% seen once, with 5% to 6% in the top ten. As regards this clonotype: Its specificity is not known.

Sequencing was performed on memory (CD45RO+) T cells sorted from blood. The rearrangement joins TRBV7-2 to TRBJ2-1; no definite D call. This receptor was taken from a woman in her late teens or twenties in good health. The CDR3 DNA follows: TGTGCCAGCAGCTTGATTAGAATCACCCATGAGCAGTTCTTC. It encodes CASSLIRITHEQFF.